The 23 T cell receptor beta chains presented below share a single source sample, sequenced in a study of beta chain features in type 1 diabetes. The investigators reverse transcribed all of the isolated RNA, so they sequenced expressed TCRB transcripts. Produced via immunoSEQ multiplex PCR; TCRdb's table is partial and in-frame only. The data show around 170,000 clones, about 9.8% seen once. The specimen was central memory CD4+ T cells from blood. The receptors derive from a woman under 30 in good health.

This clone was counted a few times. The rearrangement joins TRBV27 to TRBJ2-5; 10 bases align to TRBD2. Per germline, CDR1 MNHEY and CDR2 SMNVEV (reference sequence). V lost 3 bases, J lost 7 bases, and 8 bases stayed unmatched. This CDR3 has 15 amino acids. Here the CDR3 reads CASSFSGGMTGTQYF. CDR3 coding DNA: TGTGCCAGCAGTTTTAGCGGGGGGATGACGGGGACCCAGTACTTC.

The J gene is TRBJ2-7, the V gene TRBV30, with 10 bases that match TRBD1. V lost 8 bases, J lost 4 bases, and 8 bases stayed unmatched. This CDR3 region has 13 residues. Germline assignment: CDR1 GTSNPN and CDR2 SVGIG (reference sequence). CDR3 amino acids: CAGGQGTIYEQYF. CDR3 bases: TGTGCCGGGGGACAGGGGACGATATACGAGCAGTACTTC.

Ten or more counts support this clone. V usage is TRBV19 and J usage is TRBJ1-1; possible D gene TRBD1, 5 bases. This CDR3 has 12 amino acids. Looked up from germline, CDR1 is LNHDA and CDR2 is SQIVND (reference sequence). Trimming took off 6 bases at V and 4 bases at J, with 9 bases between the two ends. The CDR3 sequence is CASSKGPTEAFF. CDR3 in DNA: TGTGCCAGTAGCAAGGGGCCCACTGAAGCTTTCTTT.

The chain links TRBV5-6 to TRBJ2-2; the D is unclear. V lost 8 bases and J 4 bases, leaving 15 bases between the germline ends. The germline CDR1 and CDR2 sequences are SGHDT and YYEEEE. This CDR3 is built from 14 residues. CDR3 nucleotide sequence: TGTGCCAGTAGACAAACCATCCTCACCGGGGAGCTGTTTTTT. Its protein product is CASRQTILTGELFF.

This clone was seen only a few times. The V call is TRBV4-1, the J call TRBJ1-4; TRBD1 matches 11 bases. This CDR3 is built from 16 residues. V shed 1 base and J 5 bases; nucleotides not matched to a gene: 3. Germline V CDR1 and CDR2: MGHRA, YSYEKL. The CDR3 spells CASSQVGTGGNEKLFF. The CDR3 region has the DNA TGCGCCAGCAGCCAAGTTGGGACAGGGGGGAATGAAAAACTGTTTTTT.

This clone was seen only a few times. This rearrangement joins TRBV7-2 to TRBJ2-3; TRBD2 matches 11 bases. Germline assignment: CDR1 SGHTA and CDR2 FQGNSA. The CDR3 has 16 amino acids. V lost 5 bases to trimming and J lost 6 bases; unmatched junction nucleotides: 10. The CDR3 coding sequence is TGTGCCAGCAGCCCACTAGCGGGAGTATCTAGGGATACGCAGTATTTT. This gives the protein CASSPLAGVSRDTQYF. The full variable domain, its missing parts supplied by reference TRBV7-2 and TRBJ2-3, is GAGVSQSPSNKVTEKGKDVELRCDPISGHTALYWYRQSLGQGLEFLIYFQGNSAPDKSGLPSDRFSAERTGGSVSTLTIQRTQQEDSAVYLCASSPLAGVSRDTQYFGPGTRLTVL.

This clone has just a few counts. The chain joins TRBV15 to TRBJ2-7; possibly TRBD1 for D (6 bases). Deletions cut 3 bases from V and 2 bases from J, with 17 bases between. Germline V lookup: CDR1 LNHNV, CDR2 YYDKDF (reference sequence). There are 16 residues in the CDR3. CDR3 DNA: TGTGCCACCAGCAGGAACTCCGACAGGAGAACCTACGAGCAGTACTTC. This translates into CATSRNSDRRTYEQYF.

The table lists this clone with a few counts. The gene calls are TRBV7-9 and TRBJ1-2; D gene unclear. The V and J ends lost 3 bases and 2 bases respectively, with 10 bases between them. Germline V gives CDR1 SEHNR, CDR2 FQNEAQ (reference sequence). This CDR3 has 14 residues. CDR3 amino acids: CASSLGAVNYGYTF. The CDR3, as DNA: TGTGCCAGCAGCTTGGGAGCGGTAAACTATGGCTACACCTTC. Together with reference TRBV7-9 and TRBJ1-2, the CDR3 gives the full variable domain: DTGVSQNPRHKITKRGQNVTFRCDPISEHNRLYWYRQTLGQGPEFLTYFQNEAQLEKSRLLSDRFSAERPKGSFSTLEIQRTEQGDSAMYLCASSLGAVNYGYTFGSGTRLTVV.

About this clone: A far larger clone is one base from this, pointing to a likely read error. The genes are TRBV4-2 and TRBJ2-1; no definite D call. V was clipped by 1 base and J by 0 bases, with 10 bases between them. This CDR3 is built from 16 residues. CDR1 is LGHNA and CDR2 is YNFKEQ in the germline V gene. This CDR3 is CASSQVNMVSYNEQFF. For the CDR3, the DNA is TGTGCCAGCAGCCAAGTTAACATGGTCTCCTACAATGAGCAGTTCTTC.

V gene TRBV11-2 combines with J gene TRBJ2-2; a weak D match, TRBD1 (10 bases). The CDR3 is 15 amino acids. The V end lost 5 bases, the J end lost 7 bases, and 17 bases lay between the germline ends. Germline lookup yields CDR1 SGHAT and CDR2 FQNNGV. The chain's CDR3 is CASSASGTGVGELFF. In DNA form, the CDR3 reads TGTGCCAGCAGCGCTAGCGGGACAGGGGTCGGGGAGCTGTTTTTT.

This clone has only a few counts. The gene calls are TRBV6-1 and TRBJ2-7; maybe TRBD2 (5 bases). The CDR3 is made up of 15 amino acids. Trimming pared 3 bases from V and 3 bases from J, leaving 15 bases between. Germline CDR1 MNHNS, CDR2 SASEGT. Here the CDR3 DNA reads TGTGCCAGCAGTGAGGGAGCCAGTACATACTACGAGCAGTACTTC. Protein: CASSEGASTYYEQYF.

This chain uses TRBV11-2 with TRBJ2-5, with TRBD2 identical over 9 bases. The germline V gene has CDR1 SGHAT and CDR2 FQNNGV. The V gene end was trimmed by 5 bases and the J gene end by 5 bases; junction bases not matched to a gene: 9. The CDR3 contains 15 residues. The CDR3 region has the DNA TGTGCCAGCAGCCGTGGGCGGGGGGGCCCGGAGACCCAGTACTTC. Translating gives CASSRGRGGPETQYF.

The chain links TRBV29-1 to TRBJ2-1; possibly TRBD1 for D (6 bases). The germline V gene encodes CDR1 SQVTM and CDR2 ANQGSEA. V was clipped by 7 bases and J by 7 bases, with 11 bases between them. The CDR3 covers 11 residues. The CDR3, as DNA: TGCAGCGCCAGGGGATTTAATGAGCAGTTCTTC. Translation: CSARGFNEQFF.

This clone occurred a few times. This chain links TRBV7-2 with TRBJ2-3; D not resolved. Germline CDR1 is SGHTA and CDR2 is FQGNSA. Trimming removed 4 bases at V and 4 bases at J, with 9 bases between. The CDR3 consists of 13 residues. The CDR3: CASSSRFSDTQYF. CDR3 nucleotides: TGTGCCAGCAGCTCCCGGTTCTCAGATACGCAGTATTTT.

The chain is built from TRBV5-1 and TRBJ1-6, with D hard to call. The CDR3 extends over 14 amino acids. Between the trimmed V and J ends, which lost 0 bases and 9 bases, there was a span of 10 bases. Per germline, CDR1 SGHRS and CDR2 YFSETQ. CDR3 residues: CASSLGGTSSPLHF. CDR3 coding DNA: TGCGCCAGCAGCTTGGGAGGTACTTCTTCACCCCTCCACTTT. The complete variable domain, with remaining parts taken from reference TRBV5-1 and TRBJ1-6, reads KAGVTQTPRYLIKTRGQQVTLSCSPISGHRSVSWYQQTPGQGLQFLFEYFSETQRNKGNFPGRFSGRQFSNSRSEMNVSTLELGDSALYLCASSLGGTSSPLHFGNGTRLTVT.

This clone was counted a few times. V and J are TRBV15 and TRBJ2-7, with TRBD2 identical over 7 bases. Unmatched junction bases numbered 12, after V lost 3 bases and J lost 7 bases. Germline CDR1 and CDR2: LNHNV and YYDKDF (reference sequence). CDR3 size: 15 residues. The chain's CDR3 is CATSRYLPGEGEQYF. The CDR3 DNA is TGTGCCACCAGCAGGTACCTCCCCGGGGAGGGGGAGCAGTACTTC.

The chain joins TRBV6-6 to TRBJ1-2, with D perhaps matching TRBD1 (5 bases). Germline V lookup: CDR1 MNHNY, CDR2 SVGAGI (reference sequence). V shed 1 base and J shed 6 bases, with 9 bases lying between them. The CDR3 length is 13 residues. The chain's CDR3 is CASSYFQGDGYTF. The DNA of the CDR3 is TGTGCCAGCAGTTACTTTCAGGGCGATGGCTACACCTTC.

The V and J genes are TRBV2 and TRBJ1-2, with D possibly being TRBD1 (5 bases). The CDR3 spans 13 residues. With 4 bases removed from V and 4 bases from J, the gap between germline ends came to 10 bases. Germline CDR1 is SNHLY and CDR2 is FYNNEI. The CDR3 bases are TGTGCCAGCAGTGGACAGCTTATCTATGGCTACACCTTC. It encodes CASSGQLIYGYTF.

V and J are TRBV6-6 and TRBJ2-7; 10 nucleotides match TRBD2. Germline CDR1 is MNHNY and CDR2 is SVGAGI (reference sequence). This CDR3 spans 16 amino acids. The V gene end was trimmed by 0 bases and the J gene end by 3 bases; junction bases not matched to a gene: 5. CDR3 sequence: CASSYSISGRNYEQYF. The CDR3 bases are TGTGCCAGCAGTTACTCGATTAGCGGGAGGAACTACGAGCAGTACTTC.

As for this clone: The identical CDR3 is also encoded by other nucleotide sequences in the sample. The chain employs TRBV29-1 and TRBJ1-1, with TRBD1 matching over 10 bases. The length of the CDR3 is 13 residues. Germline loops: CDR1 SQVTM, CDR2 ANQGSEA. The trim removed 4 bases at V and 4 bases at J, leaving 3 bases unmatched. CDR3 loop: CSVARTGGTEAFF. Here the CDR3 DNA reads TGCAGCGTTGCTCGGACAGGGGGCACTGAAGCTTTCTTT.

This clone was found a few times. The rearrangement joins TRBV14 to TRBJ1-2, with 7 bases that match TRBD1. J was trimmed by 0 bases and V by 0 bases; bases with no gene match: 7. CDR1 and CDR2 from the germline V gene are SGHDN and FVKESK. There are 17 residues in the CDR3. Here the CDR3 DNA reads TGTGCCAGCAGCCAAGAACGCAGGGGGGCCGCTAACTATGGCTACACCTTC. Translated: CASSQERRGAANYGYTF.

This clone came up a few times. This chain joins TRBV7-2 and TRBJ2-3, with 12 bases aligning to TRBD2. Germline CDR1 and CDR2: SGHTA and FQGNSA. V was clipped by 5 bases and J by 0 bases; unmatched bases: 6. The CDR3 contains 17 residues. In DNA form, the CDR3 reads TGTGCCAGCAGCACCGGACTAGCGGGACGGAGCACAGATACGCAGTATTTT. It codes for CASSTGLAGRSTDTQYF.

CDR3 region: CASSPRTSGGYHEQYF. DNA of the CDR3: TGTGCCAGCAGTCCTCGGACTAGCGGGGGTTACCACGAGCAGTACTTC. V usage is TRBV2 and J usage is TRBJ2-7; TRBD2 agrees at 13 bases. CDR1 is SNHLY and CDR2 is FYNNEI in the germline V gene. This CDR3 is 16 amino acids long. V shed 5 bases and J 5 bases; nucleotides not matched to a gene: 9.